A selection of T cell receptor beta chains follows, all from one sample in a study of cytotoxic CD8 clonotypes in ibrutinib-treated CLL. TCRdb's copy holds only in-frame clones and misses some; the assay was immunoSEQ multiplex PCR. The sample consists of about 130,000 clones, 70% to 80% of them appearing once. The source was PBMCs, collected after 24 months of ibrutinib treatment. These receptor sequences come from a human donor with chronic lymphocytic leukemia. CDR3s include the opening cysteine and the closing phenylalanine or tryptophan. The order of the fields is J gene, D gene, V gene, clone size, CDR3 protein, CDR3 DNA. A D gene is named only where the DNA matches it firmly. Clone sizes are given selectively: once, few, many, or a class where the clone is expanded.

J: TRBJ2-7; D: TRBD2; V: TRBV28; size: NA; CDR3: CASSFGSGGPSYEQYF; DNA: TGTGCCAGCAGTTTCGGCAGCGGGGGACCGTCCTACGAGCAGTACTTC
J: TRBJ2-1; D: NA; V: TRBV7-2; size: NA; CDR3: CASLPDSYNEQFF; DNA: TGTGCCAGCCTCCCCGACTCCTACAATGAGCAGTTCTTC
J: TRBJ2-3; D: NA; V: TRBV5-1; size: NA; CDR3: CASSEDSTDTQYF; DNA: TGCGCCAGCAGCGAGGACAGTACAGATACGCAGTATTTT
J: TRBJ2-3; D: TRBD2; V: TRBV11-2; size: NA; CDR3: CASSLDRGVGSRDTQYF; DNA: TGTGCCAGCAGCTTAGATCGGGGGGTAGGGTCCCGAGATACGCAGTATTTT
J: TRBJ1-1; D: NA; V: TRBV10-3; size: NA; CDR3: CAIRPQGNTEAFF; DNA: TGTGCCATCAGGCCCCAGGGGAACACTGAAGCTTTCTTT
J: TRBJ2-3; D: TRBD2; V: TRBV2; size: NA; CDR3: CASGGVKWDTQYF; DNA: TGTGCCAGCGGGGGGGTAAAGTGGGATACGCAGTATTTT
J: TRBJ2-6; D: NA; V: TRBV6-4; size: NA; CDR3: CASSAGAGANVLTF; DNA: TGTGCCAGCAGTGCAGGGGCTGGGGCCAACGTCCTGACTTTC
J: TRBJ1-2; D: TRBD1; V: TRBV5-1; size: NA; CDR3: CASSLAGGGSYGYTF; DNA: TGCGCCAGCAGCTTGGCCGGAGGGGGCAGCTATGGCTACACCTTC
J: TRBJ2-7; D: NA; V: TRBV28; size: NA; CDR3: CASSLGQRGRIYEQYF; DNA: TGTGCCAGCAGTTTGGGACAGCGGGGGAGAATCTACGAGCAGTACTTC
J: TRBJ2-1; D: NA; V: TRBV30; size: NA; CDR3: CAWSVRPPSYNEQFF; DNA: TGTGCCTGGAGTGTACGACCGCCCTCCTACAATGAGCAGTTCTTC
J: TRBJ2-7; D: NA; V: TRBV19; size: NA; CDR3: CASSIDRGPTYEQYF; DNA: TGTGCCAGTAGTATAGATCGGGGCCCAACCTACGAGCAGTACTTC
J: TRBJ2-1; D: TRBD2; V: TRBV7-3; size: NA; CDR3: CASSSGGGSYNEQFF; DNA: TGTGCCAGCAGCTCGGGAGGGGGCTCCTACAATGAGCAGTTCTTC
J: TRBJ2-7; D: TRBD2; V: TRBV5-1; size: once; CDR3: CASSWGSGLAAPYEQYF; DNA: TGCGCCAGCAGCTGGGGTTCGGGACTAGCGGCCCCCTACGAGCAGTACTTC
J: TRBJ1-1; D: NA; V: TRBV5-1; size: NA; CDR3: CASSGPGTNTEAFF; DNA: TGCGCCAGCAGCGGCCCCGGGACGAACACTGAAGCTTTCTTT
J: TRBJ2-5; D: NA; V: TRBV19; size: once; CDR3: CASSSGYQETQYF; DNA: TGTGCCAGTAGTAGTGGGTACCAAGAGACCCAGTACTTC
J: TRBJ1-4; D: NA; V: TRBV19; size: NA; CDR3: CASSLWTSRDEKLFF; DNA: TGTGCCAGTAGCCTTTGGACCTCGAGGGATGAAAAACTGTTTTTT
J: TRBJ2-3; D: NA; V: TRBV18; size: NA; CDR3: CASSPLAGSTDTQYF; DNA: TGTGCCAGCTCACCACTGGCAGGGAGCACAGATACGCAGTATTTT
J: TRBJ2-5; D: TRBD1; V: TRBV7-3; size: NA; CDR3: CASSRTGTQETQYF; DNA: TGTGCCAGCAGCCGGACAGGGACCCAAGAGACCCAGTACTTC
J: TRBJ2-7; D: TRBD2; V: TRBV10-3; size: NA; CDR3: CAISETPSGDEQYF; DNA: TGTGCCATCAGTGAGACCCCTAGCGGGGACGAGCAGTACTTC
J: TRBJ1-4; D: TRBD1; V: TRBV7-2; size: NA; CDR3: CASSLRGQGIEKLFF; DNA: TGTGCCAGCAGCCTGCGGGGACAGGGCATTGAAAAACTGTTTTTT
J: TRBJ1-2; D: NA; V: TRBV27; size: medium-sized; CDR3: CASSLWGGGGYTF; DNA: TGTGCCAGCAGTTTATGGGGGGGCGGCGGCTACACCTTC
J: TRBJ2-7; D: NA; V: TRBV20-1; size: few; CDR3: CSASPGVEQYF; DNA: TGCAGTGCTAGCCCCGGGGTGGAGCAGTACTTC
J: TRBJ2-1; D: TRBD2; V: TRBV7-3; size: NA; CDR3: CASSLTGLGANEQFF; DNA: TGTGCCAGCAGCTTAACGGGACTAGGGGCCAATGAGCAGTTCTTC
J: TRBJ2-6; D: NA; V: TRBV18; size: NA; CDR3: CASSGQVPTSGANVLTF; DNA: TGTGCCAGCTCAGGGCAGGTACCAACCTCTGGGGCCAACGTCCTGACTTTC
J: TRBJ1-6; D: NA; V: TRBV28; size: NA; CDR3: CASRRGGTNSPLHF; DNA: TGTGCCAGCAGGAGGGGAGGGACTAATTCACCCCTCCACTTT
J: TRBJ1-5; D: NA; V: TRBV4-3; size: NA; CDR3: CASSQEASGLGQPQHF; DNA: TGCGCCAGCAGCCAAGAGGCGTCCGGTCTCGGTCAGCCCCAGCATTTT
J: TRBJ1-1; D: NA; V: TRBV4-3; size: few; CDR3: CASSQGSEAFF; DNA: TGCGCCAGCAGCCAAGGATCTGAAGCTTTCTTT
J: TRBJ2-2; D: TRBD2; V: TRBV6-1; size: NA; CDR3: CASTPGGTGELFF; DNA: TGTGCCAGCACCCCGGGGGGCACCGGGGAGCTGTTTTTT
J: TRBJ2-1; D: TRBD2; V: TRBV29-1; size: once; CDR3: CSVEGGGVLAGTYNEQFF; DNA: TGCAGCGTTGAAGGAGGGGGGGTACTAGCGGGAACCTACAATGAGCAGTTCTTC
J: TRBJ1-3; D: NA; V: TRBV7-2; size: NA; CDR3: CASRLSGPGNTIYF; DNA: TGTGCCAGCAGATTGTCGGGTCCTGGAAACACCATATATTTT
J: TRBJ1-5; D: TRBD1; V: TRBV2; size: NA; CDR3: CASSGTGYQPQHF; DNA: TGTGCCAGCAGCGGGACAGGGTATCAGCCCCAGCATTTT
J: TRBJ1-5; D: NA; V: TRBV28; size: NA; CDR3: CASTIWGEGYSNQPQHF; DNA: TGTGCCAGCACCATATGGGGGGAGGGTTATAGCAATCAGCCCCAGCATTTT
J: TRBJ2-5; D: TRBD1; V: TRBV11-1; size: NA; CDR3: CASSPDRGRETQYF; DNA: TGTGCCAGCAGCCCGGACAGGGGGCGGGAGACCCAGTACTTC
J: TRBJ2-3; D: TRBD1; V: TRBV19; size: NA; CDR3: CASTLGQGEDTQYF; DNA: TGTGCCAGCACCCTGGGACAGGGGGAAGATACGCAGTATTTT
J: TRBJ2-3; D: NA; V: TRBV28; size: NA; CDR3: CASATFVGASTDTQYF; DNA: TGTGCCAGCGCAACGTTCGTGGGGGCTAGCACAGATACGCAGTATTTT